This TCR beta chain was observed in a study of T cell responses to AZD1222 COVID-19 vaccine. TCRdb's table, derived via immunoSEQ multiplex PCR, lists solely in-frame clones and lacks some. The sample contains fewer than 130,000 clones, 70% to 90% of which appear only once. Overall study results and limits: The repertoires were collected only after the peak T cell response. Clonal diversity was possibly underestimated; the donors were predominantly white British and more often female.

As to this clone: Its target is not known.

Trimming stripped 4 bases from V and 2 bases from J, with 8 bases between. The length of the CDR3 is 13 residues. The chain combines TRBV12-3 or TRBV12-4 with TRBJ2-5; D unclear. The source is an adult who received the AZD1222 COVID-19 vaccine. Sequenced here: peripheral blood, sampled 28 days after the second AZD1222 dose. CDR3 sequence: CASSSTLQETQYF. The CDR3 region has the DNA TGTGCCAGCAGTTCGACCCTACAAGAGACCCAGTACTTC.